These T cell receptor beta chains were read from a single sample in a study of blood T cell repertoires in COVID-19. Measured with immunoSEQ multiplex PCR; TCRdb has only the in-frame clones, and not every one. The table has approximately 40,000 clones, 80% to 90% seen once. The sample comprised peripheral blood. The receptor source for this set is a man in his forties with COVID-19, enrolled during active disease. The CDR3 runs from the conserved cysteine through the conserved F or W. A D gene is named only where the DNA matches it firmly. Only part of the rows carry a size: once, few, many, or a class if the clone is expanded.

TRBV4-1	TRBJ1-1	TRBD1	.	CASSSPVRGEAFF	TGCGCCAGCAGCTCCCCGGTCAGGGGGGAAGCTTTCTTT
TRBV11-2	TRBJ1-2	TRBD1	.	CASSLRQGYGYTF	TGTGCCAGCAGCTTACGACAGGGGTATGGCTACACCTTC
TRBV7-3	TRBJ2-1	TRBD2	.	CASSPIAGSSYNEQFF	TGTGCCAGCAGCCCCATAGCGGGGAGCTCCTACAATGAGCAGTTCTTC
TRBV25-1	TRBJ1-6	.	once	CASSEARGMDNSPLHF	TGTGCCAGCAGTGAAGCCAGGGGCATGGATAATTCACCCCTCCACTTT
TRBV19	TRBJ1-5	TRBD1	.	CASHSTGQGRKPQHF	TGTGCCAGCCACTCCACCGGACAGGGCAGGAAGCCCCAGCATTTT
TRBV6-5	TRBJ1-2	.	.	CASSFGADYGYTF	TGTGCCAGCAGCTTTGGGGCTGACTATGGCTACACCTTC
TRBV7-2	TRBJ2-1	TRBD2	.	CASTYSGRAGTEQFF	TGTGCCAGCACCTATAGCGGGAGGGCCGGTACTGAGCAGTTCTTC
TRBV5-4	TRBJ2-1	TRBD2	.	CASSRTIREGVFNEQFF	TGTGCCAGCAGCCGGACCATCCGGGAGGGTGTTTTCAATGAGCAGTTCTTC
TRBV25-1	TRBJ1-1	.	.	CASSEDYPNTEAFF	TGTGCCAGCAGTGAGGACTACCCGAACACTGAAGCTTTCTTT
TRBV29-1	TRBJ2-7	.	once	CSVEWGSGNYEQYF	TGCAGCGTTGAATGGGGTAGCGGCAACTACGAGCAGTACTTC
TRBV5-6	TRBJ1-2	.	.	CASSPGGNTNYGYTF	TGTGCCAGCAGCCCCGGGGGAAATACTAACTATGGCTACACCTTC
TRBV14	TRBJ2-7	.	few	CASRQGGRSYEQYF	TGTGCCAGCCGACAGGGAGGTCGCTCCTACGAGCAGTACTTC
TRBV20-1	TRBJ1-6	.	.	CSASGEDNNSPLHF	TGCAGTGCTAGTGGGGAGGATAATAATTCACCCCTCCACTTT
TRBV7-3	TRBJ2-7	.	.	CASSSPCRGSSYEQYF	TGTGCCAGCAGCTCCCCGTGTCGGGGGAGCTCCTACGAGCAGTACTTC
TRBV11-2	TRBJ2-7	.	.	CASSLDLYGSGEQYF	TGTGCCAGCAGCTTAGATCTGTACGGGAGCGGCGAGCAGTACTTC
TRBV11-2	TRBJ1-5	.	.	CASSLGTAYNQPQHF	TGTGCCAGCAGCTTAGGAACAGCCTACAATCAGCCCCAGCATTTT
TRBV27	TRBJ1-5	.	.	CASSLGLYQPQHF	TGTGCCAGCAGTTTGGGGCTGTACCAGCCCCAGCATTTT
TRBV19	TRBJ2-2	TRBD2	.	CASSIGLAGITGELFF	TGTGCCAGTAGTATTGGGCTAGCGGGAATCACCGGGGAGCTGTTTTTT
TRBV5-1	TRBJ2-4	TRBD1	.	CASSIRPTGGGKNIQYF	TGCGCCAGCAGCATTCGACCTACAGGGGGAGGTAAAAACATTCAGTACTTC
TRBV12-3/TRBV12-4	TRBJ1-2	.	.	CASSLGVNYGYTF	TGTGCCAGCAGTTTGGGAGTTAACTATGGCTACACCTTC
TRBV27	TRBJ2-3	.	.	CASSPQSTDTQYF	TGTGCCAGCAGTCCCCAGAGCACAGATACGCAGTATTTT
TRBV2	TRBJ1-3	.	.	CASSQPLDRAGNTIYF	TGTGCCAGCAGTCAACCCTTAGACAGAGCTGGAAACACCATATATTTT
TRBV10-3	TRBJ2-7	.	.	CAIKRAAGLLEQYF	TGTGCCATCAAAAGGGCCGCGGGGCTCCTCGAGCAGTACTTC